One and the same sample provided the 17 T cell receptor beta chains below, sequenced in a study of T cell responses to AZD1222 COVID-19 vaccine. Measured with immunoSEQ multiplex PCR; TCRdb has only the in-frame clones, and not every one. The profile shows about 140,000 clones, roughly 92% of them singletons. The input for sequencing was peripheral blood, taken on day 0 of AZD1222 vaccination. These TCRs come from an adult in good health.

J is TRBJ1-4 and V is TRBV5-1, with no clear D. Germline V CDR1 and CDR2: SGHRS, YFSETQ. The CDR3 is 16 residues long. The V gene lost 9 bases and the J gene lost 7 bases, with 25 bases spanning the gap. The CDR3 DNA reads as TGCGCCACCAAGATGGGATCCTACCTGCGGGGTGAAAAACTGTTTTTT. Amino acid sequence: CATKMGSYLRGEKLFF.

This chain joins TRBV12-3 or TRBV12-4 and TRBJ1-1; weak D call: TRBD1 (5 bases). CDR3 size: 13 residues. Deletions cut 4 bases from V and 2 bases from J, with 8 bases between. CDR3 loop: CASSYTGNTEAFF. The CDR3 nucleotides read TGTGCCAGCAGTTATACAGGAAACACTGAAGCTTTCTTT.

Only one count was recorded for this clone. This chain connects TRBV7-8 to TRBJ1-2; TRBD1 agrees at 8 bases. The V gene's germline CDR1 is SGHVS and CDR2 FQNEAQ. CDR3 length: 14 residues. V lost 2 bases to trimming and J lost 5 bases; unmatched junction nucleotides: 4. CDR3 sequence reads: CASSLLDRAYGYTF. The CDR3, as DNA: TGTGCCAGCAGCTTATTGGACAGGGCGTATGGCTACACCTTC.

The chain is built from TRBV7-8 and TRBJ1-6; D may be TRBD1 (5 bases). CDR1 is SGHVS, CDR2 FQNEAQ, per germline. V was shortened by 3 bases and J by 0 bases, with 15 bases between the two germline ends. This CDR3 has 18 residues. The CDR3 DNA follows: TGTGCCAGCAGCTTGCCCGGGGGGAAGAGCTCCTATAATTCACCCCTCCACTTT. This encodes CASSLPGGKSSYNSPLHF.

The rearrangement joins TRBV28 to TRBJ2-1; D remains unclear. This CDR3 is 11 amino acids long. V was cut by 2 bases and J by 11 bases, with 7 bases left in between. Germline V gives CDR1 MDHEN, CDR2 SYDVKM. Written as DNA, the CDR3 is TGTGCCAGCAGTTTAAGGCGGAAGCAGTTCTTC. Protein product: CASSLRRKQFF.

This rearrangement joins TRBV5-1 to TRBJ2-7, with D perhaps being TRBD1 or TRBD2 (6 bases each). V was cut by 1 base and J by 6 bases, with 17 bases left in between. Germline lookup yields CDR1 SGHRS and CDR2 YFSETQ. The CDR3 runs 15 residues. CDR3 region: CASSLSQGRGGEQYF. CDR3 DNA sequence: TGCGCCAGCAGCTTGTCCCAGGGCAGGGGAGGCGAGCAGTACTTC.

This chain connects TRBV11-2 to TRBJ2-3; TRBD2 matches at 16 bases. The CDR3 is 17 residues long. The J segment lost 7 bases and the V segment lost 5 bases, leaving 9 bases of the junction unmatched. Germline loops: CDR1 SGHAT, CDR2 FQNNGV. The CDR3 loop is CASSTRGLAGGPYTQYF. The CDR3 DNA follows: TGTGCCAGCAGCACCCGGGGACTAGCGGGAGGGCCTTATACGCAGTATTTT.

This chain connects TRBV7-2 to TRBJ1-2; no reliable D call. Trimming took off 1 base at V and 9 bases at J, with 15 bases between the two ends. CDR1 and CDR2 (germline): SGHTA, FQGNSA. This CDR3 region has 14 residues. CDR3: CASSLDLGRERYTF. The CDR3 coding sequence is TGTGCCAGCAGCTTAGATCTTGGGAGGGAACGCTACACCTTC.

In its sample, this clone was seen once. The chain couples TRBV20-1 to TRBJ2-1; TRBD1 agrees at 9 bases. Germline CDR1 and CDR2: DFQATT and SNEGSKA (reference sequence). CDR3 length: 12 residues. The V gene end was trimmed by 3 bases and the J gene end by 10 bases; junction bases not matched to a gene: 4. The CDR3 DNA reads TGCAGTGCTAGTACAGGGGGCAGGGAGCAGTTCTTC. This codes for CSASTGGREQFF.

The chain links TRBV21-1 to TRBJ2-1; no DNA check was done on the table's D call, TRBD1. TRBV21-1 is classified as a pseudogene. This CDR3 has 18 residues. The CDR3 DNA reads TGTGCCAGCAGCAAAGTAAACAGGGATTTACCAAGGGGCAATGAGCAGTTCTTC. Translating it yields CASSKVNRDLPRGNEQFF.

The rearrangement joins TRBV3-1 (or the pseudogene TRBV3-2) to TRBJ1-2; TRBD1 agrees at 10 bases. The CDR3 is made up of 15 amino acids. Germline V CDR1 and CDR2: LGHDT, YNNKEL (reference sequence). The junction had 8 bases not matched to a gene; V was cut back by 3 bases and J by 7 bases. The CDR3 DNA reads TGTGCCAGCAGCCAGCGACAGGGGGCTGAAAGTGGCTACACCTTC. It translates to CASSQRQGAESGYTF.

The genes are TRBV28 and TRBJ2-1, with 10 bases matching TRBD2. Trimming at V came to 3 bases and at J to 9 bases, leaving 8 bases not matched to a gene. Germline loops: CDR1 MDHEN, CDR2 SYDVKM. The CDR3 consists of 15 residues. CDR3 loop: CASSFWSSGSSEQFF. The CDR3 DNA is TGTGCCAGCAGTTTCTGGTCTAGCGGGAGTAGTGAGCAGTTCTTC.

This clone was detected only once. The chain has TRBV5-6 and TRBJ1-1, with D uncertain. This CDR3 spans 13 amino acids. In germline, CDR1 is SGHDT, CDR2 YYEEEE. Trimming shortened V by 4 bases and J by 0 bases, and 7 bases separated the two germline ends. CDR3 nucleotides: TGTGCCAGCAGCCCGGACCTGAACACTGAAGCTTTCTTT. Encoded protein: CASSPDLNTEAFF. Full variable domain (rest looked up from reference TRBV5-6 and TRBJ1-1): DAGVTQSPTHLIKTRGQQVTLRCSPKSGHDTVSWYQQALGQGPQFIFQYYEEEERQRGNFPDRFSGHQFPNYSSELNVNALLLGDSALYLCASSPDLNTEAFFGQGTRLTVV.

In its sample, this clone was seen once. The V and J genes are TRBV19 and TRBJ2-2; TRBD1 agrees at 9 bases. Germline V gene lookup returns CDR1 LNHDA and CDR2 SQIVND (reference sequence). There are 18 residues in the CDR3. V dropped 3 bases and J dropped 3; count of bases not matched to a gene: 11. The CDR3 sequence: CASSIYPQGAMDTGELFF. CDR3 sequence (DNA): TGTGCCAGTAGTATTTACCCACAGGGGGCGATGGACACCGGGGAGCTGTTTTTT.

This chain links TRBV5-1 with TRBJ1-5; D not resolved. The CDR3 loop spans 13 amino acids. The germline CDR1 and CDR2 sequences are SGHRS and YFSETQ. V lost 7 bases and J lost 3, with 11 bases in between. CDR3 DNA: TGCGCCAGCCGGCCCGCGCCCAATCAGCCCCAGCATTTT. This sequence encodes CASRPAPNQPQHF.

This chain joins TRBV12-3 or TRBV12-4 and TRBJ1-2, with unresolved D. The V end lost 3 bases, the J end lost 0 bases, and 5 bases lay between the germline ends. CDR3 length: 13 residues. Here the CDR3 reads CASSLSPNYGYTF. CDR3 sequence (DNA): TGTGCCAGCAGTTTGAGTCCTAACTATGGCTACACCTTC.

This sequence joins TRBV10-3 and TRBJ1-1, with a possible D match to TRBD1 (6 bases). Per germline, CDR1 ENHRY and CDR2 SYGVKD. The CDR3 is 15 amino acids. Trimming stripped 3 bases from V and 1 base from J, with 12 bases between. CDR3 sequence: CAISDGTRSNTEAFF. CDR3 sequence (DNA): TGTGCCATCAGTGACGGGACACGGTCGAACACTGAAGCTTTCTTT.